The rows below give T cell receptor beta chains drawn from one sample of a study of post-analysis software for immune sequencing data. TCRdb itself ran the PCR reads through MiXCR, one entry per CDR3 protein. The sample has hundreds of thousands of distinct CDR3 sequences, about 57% seen once. The sample was blood. These receptors came from a girl aged 5 to 17 with multiple sclerosis. The CDR3 runs from the conserved cysteine through the conserved F or W. D genes are given only for firm matches. Clone size is shown for a subset of rows, as once, few, many or a class of expanded clone.

j_call v_call clone_size d_call cdr3_nt cdr3_aa
TRBJ2-7 TRBV5-1 few TRBD2 TGCGCCAGCAGCTTATCTAGCGGAAGCTCCTACAATGAGCAGTACTTC CASSLSSGSSYNEQYF
TRBJ1-2 TRBV12-3/TRBV12-4 . TRBD1 TGTGCCAGCAGTCCATCCATCGGACAGGTTGGGGGCTACACCTTC CASSPSIGQVGGYTF
TRBJ2-7 TRBV20-1 . . TGCAGTGCTAGAGGTACCAACACCGGGACAATAGTCGGCTACGAGCAGTACTTC CSARGTNTGTIVGYEQYF
TRBJ1-2 TRBV10-3 . . TGTGCGACTGGGGATCCTCCACTTGGCTACACCTTC CATGDPPLGYTF
TRBJ1-1 TRBV7-2 . TRBD1 TGTGCCAGCAGCTTAGATCGGACAGGGCTCGAGGCTTTCTTT CASSLDRTGLEAFF
TRBJ2-5 TRBV12-3/TRBV12-4 . TRBD2 TGTGCCAGCAGTCCGGGACTAGCGGCCGAGACCCAGTACTTC CASSPGLAAETQYF
TRBJ2-5 TRBV15 . . TGTGCCACCAGCAGTTCAGGGGGGGGGGAGACCCAGTACTTC CATSSSGGGETQYF
TRBJ2-7 TRBV20-1 few TRBD2 TGCAGTGCTAGGGGACTAGCGGGAGATCACGAGCAGTACTTC CSARGLAGDHEQYF
TRBJ2-6 TRBV28 . . TGTGCCAGTCTCCGTCGCTCTGGGGCCAACGTCCTGACTTTC CASLRRSGANVLTF
TRBJ2-7 TRBV7-9 . . TGTGCCAGCAGCAGTCGGCCCCTCGTCTACGAGCAGTACTTC CASSSRPLVYEQYF
TRBJ2-4 TRBV29-1 few . TGCAGCGTTGGCGAGGGCGTGAGGCAGTACTTC CSVGEGVRQYF
TRBJ2-7 TRBV6-1 . . TGTGCCAGCAGTGAAGCAGGCTCCAGCTCCTACGAGCAGTACTTC CASSEAGSSSYEQYF
TRBJ2-7 TRBV20-1 once . TGCAGTGCTAGCGTGGGACGAAATTACGAGCAGTACTTC CSASVGRNYEQYF
TRBJ1-5 TRBV4-2 few . TGTGCCAGCAGCCTTACCGGAGTGAGGGTGGGGGGCAATCAGCCCCAGCATTTT CASSLTGVRVGGNQPQHF
TRBJ2-1 TRBV6-2/TRBV6-3 . TRBD2 TGTGCCAGCAACCCGGGACTAGCGGGAGTGACTGAGCAGTTCTTC CASNPGLAGVTEQFF
TRBJ2-7 TRBV28 . . TGTGCCAGCAGTTTAAGCCTCGGCGAGCAGTACTTC CASSLSLGEQYF
TRBJ2-5 TRBV7-9 . TRBD2 TGTGCCAGCAGCAGGGGGACTAGCGGGAGCTGGCAAGAGACCCAGTACTTC CASSRGTSGSWQETQYF
TRBJ2-7 TRBV6-1 . . TGTGCCAGCAGCGAAGCTCGTTGGGTACTAAACGAGCAGTACTTC CASSEARWVLNEQYF
TRBJ1-6 TRBV12-3/TRBV12-4 . . TGTGCCAGCAGTATTGGCCCGGGTTCACCCCTCCACTTT CASSIGPGSPLHF
TRBJ2-1 TRBV7-7 . . TGTGCCAGCAGCAGAGACATGGATATGTCCTACAATGAGCAGTTCTTC CASSRDMDMSYNEQFF
TRBJ2-5 TRBV20-1 . TRBD2 TGCAGTGCTAAAGGACTAGCGGGGGAAGAGACCCAGTACTTC CSAKGLAGEETQYF